This T cell receptor (beta chain) was documented in a study of sequential checkpoint blockade in melanoma. This CDR3 is 12 amino acids long. Germline V lookup: CDR1 LNHDA, CDR2 SQIVND (reference sequence). V was shortened by 5 bases and J by 1 base, with 5 bases between the two germline ends. Repertoires were generated with immunoSEQ multiplex PCR, while TCRdb's copy carries only in-frame clones and drops some. The sample lists about 37,000 clones, roughly 32% occurring once. Described treatment: randomized to nivolumab then ipilimumab (arm A) or the reverse (arm B). The chain links TRBV19 to TRBJ2-5; no reliable D call. The source was tumor tissue (inferred from file names), collected from a patient given nivolumab and ipilimumab in sequence. The clonotype was recovered from a human donor with melanoma. The CDR3 spells CASSPTQETQYF. CDR3 nucleotides: TGTGCCAGTAGTCCCACCCAAGAGACCCAGTACTTC.